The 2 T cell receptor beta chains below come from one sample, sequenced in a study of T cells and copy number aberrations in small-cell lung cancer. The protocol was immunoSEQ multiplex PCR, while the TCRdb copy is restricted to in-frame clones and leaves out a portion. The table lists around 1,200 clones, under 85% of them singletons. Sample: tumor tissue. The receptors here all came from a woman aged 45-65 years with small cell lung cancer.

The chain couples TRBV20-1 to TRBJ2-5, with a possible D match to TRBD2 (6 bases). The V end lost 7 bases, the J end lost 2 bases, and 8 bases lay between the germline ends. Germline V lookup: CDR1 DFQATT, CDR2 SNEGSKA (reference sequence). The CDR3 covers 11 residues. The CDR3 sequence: CSGGLQETQYF. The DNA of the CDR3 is TGCAGTGGTGGACTACAAGAGACCCAGTACTTC.

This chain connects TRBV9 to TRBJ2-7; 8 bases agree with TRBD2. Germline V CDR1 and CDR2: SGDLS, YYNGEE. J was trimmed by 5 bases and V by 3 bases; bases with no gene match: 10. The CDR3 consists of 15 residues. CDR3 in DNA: TGTGCCAGCAGCGCCCTTAGCGGGACCACCGACGAGCAGTACTTC. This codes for CASSALSGTTDEQYF.